Listed below are T cell receptor beta chains from one sample, sequenced in a study of T-cell reconstitution after alpha-beta-depleted transplantation in children. TCRdb used MiXCR to reprocess the PCR reads, holding one entry per CDR3 protein. The data hold roughly 250,000 distinct CDR3 sequences, with around 7.5% observed a single time. Sample: PBMCs, mostly from graft donor cells, taken 180 days after TCRalphabeta/CD19-depleted stem cell transplant. These receptors all stem from a male patient between 10 and 17 years old who had a stem cell transplant for acute lymphoblastic leukemia, so the T cells may come from the graft donor. Each CDR3 is given with its conserved first and last residue. The D gene is left open where the match is weak. Clone size, where shown, is once, few, many, or a class for clones that have expanded.

CDR3 length,V gene,J gene,D gene,clone size,CDR3 protein,CDR3 DNA
16,TRBV5-6,TRBJ2-2,.,many,CASARGIRGTTGELFF,TGTGCCAGCGCCCGGGGCATCCGGGGTACCACCGGGGAGCTGTTTTTT
15,TRBV25-1,TRBJ2-5,TRBD1,many,CASSEIWTGQETQYF,TGTGCCAGCAGTGAGATCTGGACAGGCCAAGAGACCCAGTACTTC
13,TRBV20-1,TRBJ1-2,.,.,CSATTGPGVGYTF,TGCAGTGCTACCACAGGTCCCGGGGTTGGCTACACCTTC
14,TRBV12-3/TRBV12-4,TRBJ2-5,TRBD1,many,CASSLDGTEETQYF,TGTGCCAGCAGTTTGGACGGGACAGAAGAGACCCAGTACTTC
20,TRBV11-2,TRBJ1-6,.,many,CASSLKGGQLSFSYNSPLHF,TGTGCCAGCAGCTTAAAGGGGGGTCAGCTCTCATTCTCCTATAATTCACCCCTCCACTTT
13,TRBV12-3/TRBV12-4,TRBJ1-2,.,.,CASSLLVNYGYTF,TGTGCCAGCAGTTTACTTGTAAACTATGGCTACACCTTC
13,TRBV29-1,TRBJ2-7,.,many,CSVGWQSPYEQYF,TGCAGCGTTGGGTGGCAGAGCCCCTACGAGCAGTACTTC
17,TRBV27,TRBJ2-3,.,many,CASSLEGPSGPEDTQYF,TGTGCCAGCAGTTTGGAGGGTCCTAGTGGGCCCGAAGATACGCAGTATTTT
17,TRBV12-3/TRBV12-4,TRBJ2-4,.,many,CASSSGDTPLAKNIQYF,TGTGCCAGCAGTTCCGGGGACACTCCCTTAGCCAAAAACATTCAGTACTTC
15,TRBV27,TRBJ1-3,TRBD1,many,CASRSGTATGNTIYF,TGTGCCAGCAGGTCAGGGACAGCTACTGGAAACACCATATATTTT
13,TRBV3-1,TRBJ2-7,.,.,CASSTVARREQYF,TGTGCCAGCAGCACAGTAGCCCGCCGCGAGCAGTACTTC
13,TRBV7-3,TRBJ2-7,TRBD1,many,CASSADRGHEQYF,TGTGCCAGCAGCGCGGACAGGGGGCACGAGCAGTACTTC
14,TRBV5-1,TRBJ1-2,.,many,CASSRRGANYGYTF,TGCGCCAGCAGTAGGAGAGGAGCTAACTATGGCTACACCTTC
14,TRBV9,TRBJ2-1,TRBD2,many,CASSFGLAGDEQFF,TGTGCCAGCAGCTTTGGACTAGCGGGAGATGAGCAGTTCTTC
11,TRBV11-2,TRBJ1-3,.,many,CASSSRNTIYF,TGTGCCAGCAGCTCTAGAAACACCATATATTTT
12,TRBV6-6,TRBJ2-1,.,many,CASSYSNNEQFF,TGTGCCAGCAGTTACTCGAACAATGAGCAGTTCTTC
15,TRBV28,TRBJ2-7,TRBD1,many,CASSLPGTGVYEQYF,TGTGCCAGCAGTTTACCCGGGACAGGGGTCTACGAGCAGTACTTC
13,TRBV7-6,TRBJ2-1,TRBD2,few,CASSPTSADEQFF,TGTGCCAGCAGCCCGACTAGCGCAGATGAGCAGTTCTTC
16,TRBV15,TRBJ1-4,.,many,CATSRAPWGGERKLFF,TGTGCCACCAGCAGAGCTCCGTGGGGGGGAGAGAGGAAACTGTTTTTT
16,TRBV10-2,TRBJ2-7,.,few,CASSEVNGMFSYEQYF,TGCGCCAGCAGTGAGGTAAACGGGATGTTCTCCTACGAGCAGTACTTC
19,TRBV5-1,TRBJ1-4,TRBD1,many,CASSPLPRTGLLPEEKLFF,TGCGCCAGCAGCCCTCTCCCCCGGACAGGGTTACTCCCCGAGGAAAAACTGTTTTTT
18,TRBV6-5,TRBJ2-1,TRBD2,.,CASSYSGLAGGPRDEQFF,TGTGCCAGCAGTTACTCGGGGCTAGCGGGAGGGCCAAGGGATGAGCAGTTCTTC
18,TRBV18,TRBJ2-4,TRBD1,many,CASSPPTSGQLAKNIQYF,TGTGCCAGCTCGCCACCTACCTCGGGACAGCTAGCCAAAAACATTCAGTACTTC
19,TRBV24-1,TRBJ2-7,TRBD2,many,CATSYEGSREVLRNYEQYF,TGTGCCACCAGTTACGAAGGTAGCCGGGAGGTCCTGAGAAACTACGAGCAGTACTTC
14,TRBV20-1,TRBJ2-3,TRBD1,many,CSALRDRGTDTQYF,TGCAGTGCGCTGCGGGACAGGGGCACAGATACGCAGTATTTT
15,TRBV5-1,TRBJ2-3,TRBD2,many,CASGRSGGATDTQYF,TGCGCCAGTGGCAGGTCGGGGGGGGCCACAGATACGCAGTATTTT
15,TRBV19,TRBJ1-5,.,.,CASRATVYSNQPQHF,TGTGCCAGTAGGGCGACAGTTTATAGCAATCAGCCCCAGCATTTT
17,TRBV5-6,TRBJ1-5,TRBD1,.,CASSVTGTGWENQPQHF,TGTGCCAGCAGCGTGACCGGGACAGGGTGGGAAAATCAGCCCCAGCATTTT
15,TRBV20-1,TRBJ2-7,.,many,CSAPAGDRFSYEQYF,TGCAGTGCCCCGGCGGGGGACAGGTTCTCCTACGAGCAGTACTTC
18,TRBV12-3/TRBV12-4,TRBJ2-7,TRBD1,.,CACSSSTLVRTGLYEQYF,TGTGCCTGCAGTTCCTCCACCCTCGTCCGGACAGGGCTCTACGAGCAGTACTTC
14,TRBV15,TRBJ2-7,.,few,CATSRGTFSYEQYF,TGTGCCACCAGCAGAGGTACTTTCTCCTACGAGCAGTACTTC
14,TRBV11-2,TRBJ2-7,.,many,CASSLGQGRLEQYF,TGTGCCAGCAGCTTAGGTCAAGGTAGACTCGAGCAGTACTTC
17,TRBV7-3,TRBJ2-2,.,many,CASTPSGTSGATGELFF,TGTGCCAGCACCCCGTCCGGGACATCAGGTGCCACCGGGGAGCTGTTTTTT
15,TRBV7-9,TRBJ2-3,TRBD2,many,CASSLLAGHLDTQYF,TGTGCCAGCAGCTTACTAGCGGGGCATTTAGATACGCAGTATTTT
16,TRBV29-1,TRBJ2-6,.,many,CSVEEGRGAGANVLTF,TGCAGCGTTGAAGAAGGTAGGGGCGCCGGGGCCAACGTCCTGACTTTC
13,TRBV6-5,TRBJ2-7,TRBD1,many,CASRPAGGYEQYF,TGTGCCAGCAGGCCCGCAGGGGGCTACGAGCAGTACTTC
13,TRBV6-1,TRBJ2-2,.,many,CASNIGNTGELFF,TGTGCCAGCAATATTGGGAACACCGGGGAGCTGTTTTTT